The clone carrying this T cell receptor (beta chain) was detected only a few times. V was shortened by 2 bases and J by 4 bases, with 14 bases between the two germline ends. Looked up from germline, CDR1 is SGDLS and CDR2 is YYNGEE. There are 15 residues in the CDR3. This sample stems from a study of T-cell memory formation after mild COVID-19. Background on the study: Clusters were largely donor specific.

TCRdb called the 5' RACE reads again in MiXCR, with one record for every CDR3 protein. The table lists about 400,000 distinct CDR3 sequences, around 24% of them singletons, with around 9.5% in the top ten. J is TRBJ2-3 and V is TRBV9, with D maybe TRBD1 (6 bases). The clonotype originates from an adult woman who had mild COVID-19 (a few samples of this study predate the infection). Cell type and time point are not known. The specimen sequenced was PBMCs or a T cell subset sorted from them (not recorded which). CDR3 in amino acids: CASSVLQGSSDTQYF. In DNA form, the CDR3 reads TGTGCCAGCAGCGTCCTACAGGGTTCATCAGATACGCAGTATTTT. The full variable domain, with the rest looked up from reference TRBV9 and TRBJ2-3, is DSGVTQTPKHLITATGQRVTLRCSPRSGDLSVYWYQQSLDQGLQFLIQYYNGEERAKGNILERFSAQQFPDLHSELNLSSLELGDSALYFCASSVLQGSSDTQYFGPGTRLTVL.